The 9 T cell receptor beta chains listed next were all sequenced from one sample in a study of beta chain features in type 1 diabetes. General study points: Shortening that was moderate but significant affected the TCRB CDR3s of Type 1 diabetes patients in all four CD4+ subsets.

These receptors' antigens are unknown. Every bit of the isolated RNA underwent reverse transcription, so sequencing read expressed TCRB transcripts. Sequencing was performed with immunoSEQ multiplex PCR; in TCRdb, only in-frame clones are kept and a portion is missing. The table has around 250,000 clones, more than 11% seen once; the top ten hold roughly 0.02%. The material sequenced was naive CD4+ T cells from blood. These receptors were collected from a man aged 25-45 years with type 1 diabetes.

The chain combines TRBV13 with TRBJ2-7; D possibly corresponds to TRBD1 (7 bases). The V and J ends lost 2 bases and 3 bases respectively, with 14 bases between them. Germline loops: CDR1 PRHDT, CDR2 FYEKMQ (reference sequence). The CDR3 length is 15 residues. CDR3 protein: CASSLKGQGGYEQYF. The CDR3 region has the DNA TGTGCCAGCAGCTTAAAGGGGCAGGGGGGCTACGAGCAGTACTTC. Complete variable domain (other parts from reference TRBV13 and TRBJ2-7): AAGVIQSPRHLIKEKRETATLKCYPIPRHDTVYWYQQGPGQDPQFLISFYEKMQSDKGSIPDRFSAQQFSDYHSELNMSSLELGDSALYFCASSLKGQGGYEQYFGPGTRLTVT.

This clone has a handful of counts. The chain is built from TRBV18 and TRBJ2-7; D is possibly TRBD1 (6 bases). CDR1 is KGHSH and CDR2 is LQKENI in the germline V gene. V dropped 5 bases and J dropped 5 bases, with 22 bases sitting between them. There are 16 residues in the CDR3. For the CDR3, the DNA is TGTGCCAGCTCAAGCCCCTACAGGGTTGTAAGGGACGAGCAGTACTTC. Protein product: CASSSPYRVVRDEQYF.

The genes are TRBV10-3 and TRBJ2-7, with a tentative D call TRBD2 (6 bases). Germline values: CDR1 ENHRY, CDR2 SYGVKD. V was pared by 3 bases and J by 0 bases, with 15 bases between. The CDR3 sequence is 16 residues long. This CDR3 is CAISDGGSKSSYEQYF. The CDR3 nucleotides are TGTGCCATCAGTGATGGAGGGTCTAAGAGCTCCTACGAGCAGTACTTC.

The sample holds a few counts of this clone. The rearrangement joins TRBV21-1 to TRBJ2-7; whether TRBD1, the table's D call, matches the DNA was not checked. TRBV21-1 is classified as a pseudogene. The CDR3 has 17 amino acids. In nucleotides, the CDR3 is TGTGCCAGCAGCAAATGTGAAAGATCCCTGGCCTCCTACGAGCAGTACTTC. Translation gives CASSKCERSLASYEQYF.

This clone was observed a handful of times. The chain employs TRBV5-1 and TRBJ2-7; 7 nucleotides match TRBD1. The germline CDR1 and CDR2 sequences are SGHRS and YFSETQ. CDR3 length: 15 amino acids. The J segment lost 3 bases and the V segment lost 3 bases, leaving 9 bases of the junction unmatched. CDR3 bases: TGCGCCAGCAGCTCTACAGGGGCGAGGGGCTACGAGCAGTACTTC. Translation gives CASSSTGARGYEQYF.

This clone was observed a few times. The CDR3 bases are TGTGCCAGCTCCGGGACTACCCAAGAGACCCAGTACTTC. This encodes CASSGTTQETQYF. The chain joins TRBV18 to TRBJ2-5; 7 bases match TRBD2. The germline V gene has CDR1 KGHSH and CDR2 LQKENI. Trimming removed 6 bases from V and 1 base from J; junction bases left unmatched: 2. The CDR3 is 13 amino acids.

This clone has more than one count but fewer than ten. The chain uses TRBV11-2 and TRBJ2-7, with 10 nucleotides matching TRBD2. CDR3 size: 15 residues. Trimming removed 6 bases from V and 1 base from J; junction bases left unmatched: 6. Germline assignment: CDR1 SGHAT and CDR2 FQNNGV. The CDR3: CASRALAGVSYEQYF. In DNA, the CDR3 is TGTGCCAGCAGAGCTCTAGCGGGAGTGTCCTACGAGCAGTACTTC.

As for this clone: Other nucleotide sequences from this sample produce the same CDR3. The V and J genes are TRBV9 and TRBJ2-3; TRBD2 matches at 8 bases. The CDR3 sequence is 15 residues long. Germline V gene sequence: CDR1 SGDLS, CDR2 YYNGEE. Trimming at V came to 0 bases and at J to 0 bases, leaving 0 bases not matched to a gene. DNA of the CDR3: TGTGCCAGCAGCGTAGCTAGCGGGAGCACAGATACGCAGTATTTT. It translates to CASSVASGSTDTQYF. The full variable domain, completed using reference TRBV9 and TRBJ2-3, is DSGVTQTPKHLITATGQRVTLRCSPRSGDLSVYWYQQSLDQGLQFLIQYYNGEERAKGNILERFSAQQFPDLHSELNLSSLELGDSALYFCASSVASGSTDTQYFGPGTRLTVL.

This chain joins TRBV7-2 and TRBJ2-5, with D tentatively TRBD2 (5 bases). The CDR3 totals 12 residues. The V and J ends lost 7 bases and 14 bases respectively, with 20 bases between them. Germline CDR1 reads SGHTA; CDR2 reads FQGNSA. Here the CDR3 DNA reads TGTGCCAGCACCCCTCGAGAGGGTAGGGCTTACTTC. It codes for CASTPREGRAYF.